The rows below give T cell receptor beta chains drawn from one sample of a study of vaccination and CD4 T cells after COVID-19. These receptors' antigens are unknown. MiXCR, applied by TCRdb to the PCR reads, yields one record per CDR3 protein. This table has over 10,000 distinct CDR3 sequences, approximately 57% appearing once. Sequencing used CD4+ T cells from blood, cultured in vitro. All receptors derive from a human donor who had recovered from COVID-19. The conserved cysteine and the conserved F or W are not part of the CDR3 here.

v_call	j_call	cdr3_aa
TRBV11-2	TRBJ2-3	ASGNFIGSRYRTQY
TRBV18	TRBJ2-3	ASSPSTDTQY
TRBV30	TRBJ2-7	AWSVIGGRSVGFYEQY
TRBV5-4	TRBJ2-4	ASSSEGGAKNIQY
TRBV20-1	TRBJ2-1	SARSSGGPSYNEQF
TRBV29-1	TRBJ1-5	SVGTEQPQH
TRBV12-3/TRBV12-4	TRBJ2-1	ASSSRNSVNEQF
TRBV2	TRBJ2-3	ASSAGREGTDTQY
TRBV12-3/TRBV12-4	TRBJ2-1	ASSLAVADEQF
TRBV12-3/TRBV12-4	TRBJ1-4	ASSLGQGEKLF
TRBV7-2	TRBJ2-2	ASSRRLDPTGELF
TRBV11-3	TRBJ1-5	ASSLSSGQPQH
TRBV2	TRBJ2-3	ASRDSGRSTDTQY
TRBV11-3	TRBJ1-3	ASSPGDRRHSGNTIY
TRBV11-3	TRBJ1-1	ASSLRVNTEAF
TRBV5-1	TRBJ1-1	ASSRTGEMNTEAF
TRBV7-3	TRBJ2-5	ASSPKGGFGTQY
TRBV4-1	TRBJ1-5	ASSQDRVRGANNQPQH
TRBV2	TRBJ1-1	ASSEGGITEAF
TRBV6-4	TRBJ2-5	ASSVSGGPGETQY
TRBV12-3/TRBV12-4	TRBJ1-5	ASSLGRRTVVPQH
TRBV28	TRBJ2-1	ASRDSGGVYNEQF
TRBV6-1	TRBJ2-7	ASGYPGLQMEY
TRBV19	TRBJ1-5	ASSRTGEAPYSNQPQH
TRBV11-2	TRBJ1-5	ASSRRQADSNQPQH
TRBV12-3/TRBV12-4	TRBJ1-1	ASSAQGLAEAF
TRBV28	TRBJ1-2	ASSSNYGYT
TRBV2	TRBJ2-2	ASRPGMNTGELF
TRBV12-3/TRBV12-4	TRBJ1-5	ASSQQINQPQH
TRBV6-1	TRBJ2-1	ASSVGADPYNEQF
TRBV2	TRBJ2-3	ATQAEAADTQY
TRBV6-2/TRBV6-3	TRBJ2-7	ASSRGGAAYEQY
TRBV7-9	TRBJ2-3	ASKGSGRAGSTDTQY
TRBV20-1	TRBJ2-1	SARAGTSGTNEQF
TRBV20-1	TRBJ1-2	SAREIETGGDLSYT
TRBV19	TRBJ1-1	ASSIQVGTEAF
TRBV2	TRBJ1-2	ASTESRDRGYHGYT
TRBV6-1	TRBJ1-2	ASSRGANSYYGYT
TRBV6-1	TRBJ1-5	ASRPMDSAYSNQPQH
TRBV20-1	TRBJ2-5	SAVKAGEGEETQY
TRBV2	TRBJ2-5	ASRGGGGGAETQY
TRBV30	TRBJ2-1	AWTSGLNNEQF
TRBV29-1	TRBJ2-7	SEVGRPGTSISYEQY
TRBV20-1	TRBJ2-5	SAPQVLKPGLAHRETQY
TRBV15	TRBJ2-5	ATSRDRETQY